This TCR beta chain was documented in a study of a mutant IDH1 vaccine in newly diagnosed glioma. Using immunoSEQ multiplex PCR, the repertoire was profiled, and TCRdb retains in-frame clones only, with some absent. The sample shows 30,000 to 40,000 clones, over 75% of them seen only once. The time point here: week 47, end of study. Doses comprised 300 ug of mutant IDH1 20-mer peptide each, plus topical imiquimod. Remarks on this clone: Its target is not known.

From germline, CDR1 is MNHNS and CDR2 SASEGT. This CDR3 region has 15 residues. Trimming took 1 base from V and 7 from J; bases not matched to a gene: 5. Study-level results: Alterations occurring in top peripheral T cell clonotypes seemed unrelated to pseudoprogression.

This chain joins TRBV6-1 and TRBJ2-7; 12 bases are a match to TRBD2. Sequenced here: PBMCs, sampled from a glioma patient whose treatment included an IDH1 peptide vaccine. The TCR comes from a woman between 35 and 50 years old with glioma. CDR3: CASSEGLAGAREQYF. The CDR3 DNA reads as TGTGCCAGCAGTGAAGGACTAGCGGGAGCTCGTGAGCAGTACTTC.